The TCR beta chain described here comes from a study of T cells in Graves' hyperthyroidism and ophthalmopathy. For the study at large: Peripheral blood was taken when the disease was first diagnosed, before any treatment began.

The CDR3 regions of TCR beta were amplified from RNA transcripts. The HTBI primer set was used in a first-round RT-PCR of the TCR CDR3. Using its own MiXCR run on the multiplex PCR reads, TCRdb lists one record per CDR3 protein. The table records 400,000 to 500,000 distinct CDR3 sequences, 12% to 15% of them present only once. This clonotype was seen many times. V was trimmed by 1 base and J by 4 bases, leaving 10 bases between them. Germline CDR1 and CDR2: SGHDN and FVKESK. The CDR3 extends over 15 amino acids. The study defined stable Graves' hyperthyroidism as no ophthalmopathy progression within 18 months.

The TCR originated in a woman younger than 35 with Graves' hyperthyroidism. The V call is TRBV14, the J call TRBJ2-2; maybe TRBD1 (6 bases). Sequenced input: blood. The CDR3 DNA reads as TGTGCCAGCAGCCAAGCTCGGACAGTCACCGGGGAGCTGTTTTTT. Translated: CASSQARTVTGELFF.